The rows below give T cell receptor beta chains drawn from one sample of a study of shared T cell receptors in the human thymus. TCRdb keeps only in-frame clones here, not all; method: immunoSEQ multiplex PCR. This table has over 650,000 clones, roughly 86% appearing once. The same specimen was also included in a second study, on human thymus T cells.

What was sequenced was thymocytes. Source of these receptors: a boy under two years old with a congenital heart defect. Each CDR3 is given with its conserved first and last residue. A D gene is named only where the DNA matches it firmly. Only some rows state a clone size, as once, few, many or a class for expanded clones.

>NA|NA|13|TRBJ1-2|TRBV30
CAWSRILRSGYTF
TGTGCCTGGAGTAGGATCCTAAGGAGCGGCTACACCTTC
>NA|few|15|TRBJ1-5|TRBV19
CASSSRDRSHQPQHF
TGTGCCAGTAGTAGCAGAGACAGGAGCCATCAGCCCCAGCATTTT
>TRBD1|NA|18|TRBJ1-2|TRBV2
CASSEIWTGGTYVLGYTF
TGTGCCAGCAGTGAGATCTGGACAGGGGGCACATACGTACTTGGCTACACCTTC
>NA|few|14|TRBJ2-2|TRBV6-5
CASSCGTPTGELFF
TGTGCCAGCAGCTGCGGGACTCCCACCGGGGAGCTGTTTTTT
>TRBD2|NA|16|TRBJ2-7|TRBV5-4
CASSLLAGGGNYEQYF
TGTGCCAGCAGCTTATTAGCGGGGGGAGGGAACTACGAGCAGTACTTC
>TRBD2|NA|15|TRBJ2-7|TRBV15
CATSRDKAGDYEQYF
TGTGCCACCAGCAGAGATAAGGCGGGAGACTACGAGCAGTACTTC
>TRBD1|NA|13|TRBJ2-6|TRBV19
CASSIHSGGVLTF
TGTGCCAGTAGTATTCATTCAGGGGGCGTCCTGACTTTC
>TRBD1|NA|23|TRBJ1-1|TRBV27
CASSLSYGINPRDSQKMNTEAFF
TGTGCCAGCAGTTTATCGTACGGAATAAACCCGAGGGACAGCCAAAAAATGAACACTGAAGCTTTCTTT
>NA|NA|12|TRBJ2-1|TRBV7-9
CASSPPRDEQFF
TGTGCCAGCAGCCCGCCGAGGGATGAGCAGTTCTTC
>NA|few|14|TRBJ1-4|TRBV28
CASSLFYPNEKLFF
TGTGCCAGCAGTTTATTCTACCCTAATGAAAAACTGTTTTTT
>NA|NA|13|TRBJ1-2|TRBV19
CASSIQGSYGYTF
TGTGCCAGTAGTATTCAGGGTAGCTATGGCTACACCTTC
>TRBD2|NA|15|TRBJ2-4|TRBV4-2
CASSQEGGTKNIQYF
TGTGCCAGCAGCCAAGAGGGGGGGACCAAAAACATTCAGTACTTC
>TRBD1|once|16|TRBJ2-7|TRBV19
CASSPLNRDRDYEQYF
TGTGCCAGTAGTCCCCTGAACCGGGACAGGGACTACGAGCAGTACTTC
>TRBD1|NA|19|TRBJ2-4|TRBV4-3
CASSQETGDRSVAKNIQYF
TGCGCCAGCAGCCAAGAAACTGGGGACAGGAGTGTTGCCAAAAACATTCAGTACTTC
>TRBD1|NA|19|TRBJ2-3|TRBV12-5
CASGLQMTDRGASTDTQYF
TGTGCTAGTGGTTTGCAAATGACGGACAGGGGAGCATCCACAGATACGCAGTATTTT
>TRBD1|NA|16|TRBJ1-4|TRBV28
CASSLYRDRDSEKLFF
TGTGCCAGCAGTTTATACCGGGACAGGGACAGTGAAAAACTGTTTTTT
>NA|NA|14|TRBJ2-2|TRBV14
CASSQLRDTGELFF
TGTGCCAGCAGCCAACTGAGAGACACCGGGGAGCTGTTTTTT
>TRBD2|NA|13|TRBJ2-1|TRBV4-3
CASSRVAGDEQFF
TGCGCCAGCAGCCGAGTAGCGGGAGATGAGCAGTTCTTC
>TRBD1|NA|19|TRBJ2-7|TRBV12-5
CASGLVIRWYRGNSYEQYF
TGTGCTAGTGGTTTGGTAATAAGATGGTACAGGGGTAACTCCTACGAGCAGTACTTC
>TRBD1|NA|15|TRBJ2-3|TRBV13
CASSLGDRARHTQYF
TGTGCCAGCAGCCTAGGGGACAGGGCTCGACATACGCAGTATTTT
>NA|NA|17|TRBJ1-1|TRBV4-3
CASSQDGATRPNTEAFF
TGCGCCAGCAGCCAAGATGGCGCCACTAGACCGAACACTGAAGCTTTCTTT
>TRBD2|NA|15|TRBJ2-1|TRBV2
CASSERASGSGEQFF
TGTGCCAGCAGTGAGCGGGCTAGCGGGAGTGGTGAGCAGTTCTTC
>TRBD2|NA|17|TRBJ2-1|TRBV27
CASSLTHGGSGTIEQFF
TGTGCCAGCAGTTTAACCCACGGTGGTAGCGGGACGATTGAGCAGTTCTTC
>NA|once|13|TRBJ1-2|TRBV4-2
CASSQEGQYGYTF
TGTGCCAGCAGCCAAGAAGGACAGTATGGCTACACCTTC
>NA|NA|14|TRBJ2-1|TRBV4-3
CASSQDARNNEQFF
TGCGCCAGCAGCCAAGATGCTAGAAACAATGAGCAGTTCTTC
>TRBD2|NA|17|TRBJ2-5|TRBV5-6
CASSVGPGLERRETQYF
TGTGCCAGCAGCGTGGGACCGGGACTAGAAAGGAGAGAGACCCAGTACTTC
>TRBD2|NA|18|TRBJ2-2|TRBV5-5
CASSLAGERGGNTGELFF
TGTGCCAGCAGCTTGGCGGGGGAGCGGGGGGGCAACACCGGGGAGCTGTTTTTT
>NA|once|13|TRBJ2-1|TRBV6-6
CALAWELVEEQFF
TGTGCCCTAGCTTGGGAACTAGTGGAGGAGCAGTTCTTC